The 3 T cell receptor beta chains in this list originate from one sample, sequenced in a study of cytomegalovirus exposure and HLA in healthy donors (dated by TCRdb to the late 2010s). Libraries were built with the immunoSEQ multiplex PCR assay. A mixture of 60 forward primers for TCR Vbeta segments and 13 reverse primers for TCR Jbeta segments was used in the multiplex PCR. TCRdb limited this immuneACCESS table to in-frame rearrangements with V and J called. A share of clones is missing; checked studies link under half to unresolved V genes, and the rest is unexplained. This sample lists 150,000 to 200,000 clones; around 75% were detected once. About 3% of the sample is in the top ten clones. Sequences were obtained from PBMCs. The receptors stem from a woman aged 50 to 60 in good health and CMV-seropositive.

V gene TRBV5-6 combines with J gene TRBJ1-2, with a weak D call TRBD1 (5 bases). Germline V gene sequence: CDR1 SGHDT, CDR2 YYEEEE. V gave up 0 bases and J gave up 4 bases, with 10 bases separating them. There are 14 residues in the CDR3. CDR3 DNA: TGTGCCAGCAGCTTGGTAGGGGTAGGCTATGGCTACACCTTC. It translates to CASSLVGVGYGYTF.

This chain uses TRBV5-1 with TRBJ1-6, with a possible D match to TRBD1 (5 bases). CDR1 is SGHRS, CDR2 YFSETQ, per germline. This CDR3 comprises 13 residues. Trimming removed 2 bases from V and 7 bases from J, with 7 bases in between. In DNA form, the CDR3 reads TGCGCCAGCAGCTTACAGGTCAATTCACCCCTCCACTTT. Translation: CASSLQVNSPLHF.

The CDR3 coding sequence is TGTGCTAGTGGTTTTCATACCGCCGGGGGGGAAACTGAAGCTTTCTTT. Translation gives CASGFHTAGGETEAFF. The rearrangement uses TRBV12-5 and TRBJ1-1; weak D call: TRBD1 (5 bases). The CDR3 runs to 16 residues. The germline CDR1 and CDR2 sequences are LGHNT and FRNRAP. V lost 3 bases, J lost 5 bases, and 19 bases lay in between.